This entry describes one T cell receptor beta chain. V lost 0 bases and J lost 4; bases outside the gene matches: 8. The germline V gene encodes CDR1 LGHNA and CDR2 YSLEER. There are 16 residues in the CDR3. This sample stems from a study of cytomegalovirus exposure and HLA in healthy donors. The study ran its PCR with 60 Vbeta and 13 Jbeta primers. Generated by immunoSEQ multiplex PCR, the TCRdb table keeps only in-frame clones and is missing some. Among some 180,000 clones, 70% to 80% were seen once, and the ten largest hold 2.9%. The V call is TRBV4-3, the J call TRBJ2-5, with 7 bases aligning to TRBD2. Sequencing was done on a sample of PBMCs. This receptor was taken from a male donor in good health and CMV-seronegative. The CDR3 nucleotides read TGCGCCAGCAGCCAAGATAAGACGGGAGGAGGAGAGACCCAGTACTTC. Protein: CASSQDKTGGGETQYF.